These 21 T cell receptor beta chains share one sample of origin, sequenced in a study of radiation and T cells in renal cell carcinoma. Assay: immunoSEQ multiplex PCR; the TCRdb copy retains only in-frame clones and omits some. This table has tens of thousands of clones, over 65% appearing once. Time point here: baseline pretreatment blood. Sample treatment: 15 Gy SBRT to primary tumor, nephrectomy 4 weeks later. The sample was blood, taken from a patient whose treatment included radiotherapy and nephrectomy. The receptors originated from a man aged 60 to 69 with renal cell carcinoma.

The chain carries TRBV9 and TRBJ2-7; D may be TRBD2 (5 bases). Trimming took 7 bases from V and 2 from J, leaving 22 bases between them. Germline V gene data show CDR1 as SGDLS and CDR2 as YYNGEE. There are 16 residues in the CDR3. CDR3 coding DNA: TGTGCCAGCGCGCTTGGATCGGGGTTTTTTCCCTACGAGCAGTACTTC. This gives the protein CASALGSGFFPYEQYF.

The chain recombines TRBV2 with TRBJ2-5; possibly TRBD2 for D (5 bases). The J call may be mistaken, given a closer DNA end match to TRBJ2-7. CDR3 length: 15 amino acids. The germline V gene has CDR1 SNHLY and CDR2 FYNNEI. CDR3 sequence (DNA): TGTGCCAGCACCGTTTCAGGAAGGAGGTCCTACGAGCAGTACTTC. Protein sequence: CASTVSGRRSYEQYF.

The chain employs TRBV5-6 and TRBJ1-1; 9 bases line up with TRBD1. The V segment lost 4 bases and the J segment 3 bases; nucleotides outside the gene matches: 7. Germline V gene data show CDR1 as SGHDT and CDR2 as YYEEEE. The CDR3 covers 15 residues. The CDR3 reads CASSHRTGVDTEAFF. As DNA, the CDR3 is TGTGCCAGCAGCCACCGGACAGGGGTCGACACTGAAGCTTTCTTT. Full variable domain (missing parts from reference TRBV5-6 and TRBJ1-1): DAGVTQSPTHLIKTRGQQVTLRCSPKSGHDTVSWYQQALGQGPQFIFQYYEEEERQRGNFPDRFSGHQFPNYSSELNVNALLLGDSALYLCASSHRTGVDTEAFFGQGTRLTVV.

The chain employs TRBV30 and TRBJ2-1; D unclear. Trimming left V 5 bases short and J 7 bases short, with 9 bases between. The CDR3 covers 11 residues. Germline loops: CDR1 GTSNPN, CDR2 SVGIG (reference sequence). The CDR3 DNA sequence: TGTGCCTGGGCTCCGCGGAATGAGCAGTTCTTC. This sequence encodes CAWAPRNEQFF.

This chain uses TRBV7-2 with TRBJ1-2; a possible D gene is TRBD1 (5 bases). Per the germline V gene, CDR1 is SGHTA and CDR2 is FQGNSA. Trimming took off 7 bases at V and 4 bases at J, with 13 bases between the two ends. This CDR3 is 13 amino acids long. CDR3 loop: CASTLQGGYGYTF. DNA for the CDR3: TGTGCCAGCACCCTCCAGGGAGGCTATGGCTACACCTTC.

The genes are TRBV4-3 and TRBJ2-3, with 9 positions matching TRBD2. Trimming took 1 base from V and 1 from J; bases not matched to a gene: 3. The germline V gene has CDR1 LGHNA and CDR2 YSLEER. This CDR3 spans 16 amino acids. The CDR3 DNA reads as TGCGCCAGCAGCCAAGTTAGCGGGAGTGGCACAGATACGCAGTATTTT. Its translation: CASSQVSGSGTDTQYF.

This clone has just one count. V gene TRBV28 combines with J gene TRBJ2-4; 11 bases are shared with TRBD2. The CDR3 runs to 19 residues. V lost 7 bases to trimming and J lost 1 base; unmatched junction nucleotides: 15. Per the germline V gene, CDR1 is MDHEN and CDR2 is SYDVKM. The CDR3 region has the DNA TGTGCCAGCACAAGCCTGCGGCGGGCTAGCGGGAGGGCCAAAAACATTCAGTACTTC. Translated: CASTSLRRASGRAKNIQYF.

V usage is TRBV19 and J usage is TRBJ2-3; D might be TRBD1 or TRBD2, each matching 5 bases. Germline V gene sequence: CDR1 LNHDA, CDR2 SQIVND (reference sequence). V lost 9 bases and J 2 bases, leaving 15 bases between the germline ends. The CDR3 sequence is 14 residues long. The CDR3 is CASGDGTNTDTQYF. CDR3 sequence (DNA): TGTGCCAGCGGGGACGGCACAAACACAGATACGCAGTATTTT.

The chain joins TRBV7-2 to TRBJ2-7; TRBD2 matches 8 bases. Germline assignment: CDR1 SGHTA and CDR2 FQGNSA. The CDR3 is 18 amino acids. Trimming took 5 bases from V and 1 from J; bases not matched to a gene: 16. The CDR3 coding sequence is TGTGCCAGCAGCCGAAGAGGGACCGGGACTAGAACTTCCTACGAGCAGTACTTC. Protein sequence: CASSRRGTGTRTSYEQYF.

This chain joins TRBV27 and TRBJ1-2; a weak D match, TRBD1 (6 bases). Trimming removed 3 bases at V and 6 bases at J, with 17 bases between. The CDR3 is 15 amino acids. The germline V gene encodes CDR1 MNHEY and CDR2 SMNVEV (reference sequence). This CDR3 reads CASSFRGPPLDGYTF. The CDR3 coding sequence is TGTGCCAGCAGTTTTCGGGGGCCGCCTCTGGATGGCTACACCTTC.

This clone has just a few counts. J is TRBJ1-1 and V is TRBV27; perhaps TRBD1 as D (5 bases). The CDR3 is 15 residues long. The germline gives CDR1 MNHEY, CDR2 SMNVEV (reference sequence). V was cut by 5 bases and J by 1 base, with 14 bases left in between. The CDR3: CASSQGGPENTEAFF. In DNA form, the CDR3 reads TGTGCCAGCAGTCAGGGAGGCCCAGAGAACACTGAAGCTTTCTTT.

The rearrangement joins TRBV10-3 to TRBJ1-2; the match to TRBD1 covers 8 bases. The CDR3 is made up of 13 amino acids. Looked up from germline, CDR1 is ENHRY and CDR2 is SYGVKD. V was pared by 4 bases and J by 2 bases, with 0 bases of the junction left unmatched. In DNA form, the CDR3 reads TGTGCCATCAGTGGGACAGGGAACTATGGCTACACCTTC. This translates into CAISGTGNYGYTF.

V is TRBV28 and J is TRBJ2-3, with a possible D match to TRBD1 (6 bases). V was trimmed by 1 base and J by 1 base, leaving 21 bases between them. This CDR3 is built from 19 residues. CDR1 MDHEN and CDR2 SYDVKM come from the germline V gene. CDR3 sequence: CASSLLARGAGLGTDTQYF. As DNA, the CDR3 is TGTGCCAGCAGTTTATTAGCCAGGGGCGCCGGTTTGGGCACAGATACGCAGTATTTT.

This clone was seen a few times. The chain recombines TRBV28 with TRBJ1-4, with D possibly being TRBD1 (5 bases). This CDR3 spans 14 amino acids. The V end lost 6 bases, the J end lost 8 bases, and 16 bases lay between the germline ends. CDR1 is MDHEN and CDR2 is SYDVKM in the germline V gene. Here the CDR3 DNA reads TGTGCCAGCAGGCGCTACCGGGACCGAGAAAAACTGTTTTTT. This gives the protein CASRRYRDREKLFF.

This CDR3 reads CASSDSYRGSEAFF. In DNA form, the CDR3 reads TGTGCCAGCAGTGACTCTTACAGGGGTAGTGAAGCTTTCTTT. The chain carries TRBV6-4 and TRBJ1-1; 7 positions match TRBD1. The CDR3 has 14 amino acids. V shed 0 bases, J shed 7 bases, and the junction held 5 bases outside the gene matches. The germline CDR1 and CDR2 sequences are MRHNA and SNTAGT.

This chain links TRBV4-3 with TRBJ2-2; the D gene is possibly TRBD1 (5 bases). V dropped 1 base and J dropped 0 bases, with 6 bases sitting between them. Germline V gene lookup returns CDR1 LGHNA and CDR2 YSLEER. This CDR3 has 15 amino acids. The CDR3 DNA reads TGCGCCAGCAGCCAAGCAGGGTCGAACACCGGGGAGCTGTTTTTT. It is translated as CASSQAGSNTGELFF.

The count of this clone is one. The chain links TRBV6-1 to TRBJ1-2, with a tentative D call TRBD1 (6 bases). The CDR3 covers 13 residues. V shed 6 bases and J shed 3 bases, with 11 bases lying between them. Germline CDR1 reads MNHNS; CDR2 reads SASEGT. The CDR3 coding sequence is TGTGCCAGCAGGACAGGAGATTACTATGGCTACACCTTC. It translates to CASRTGDYYGYTF.

The chain employs TRBV14 and TRBJ2-7; possible D gene TRBD1, 5 bases. Germline assignment: CDR1 SGHDN and CDR2 FVKESK. The CDR3 is made up of 15 amino acids. Trimming pared 0 bases from V and 7 bases from J, leaving 16 bases between. The CDR3 here is CASSQDRGRALEQYF. The DNA for the CDR3 is TGTGCCAGCAGCCAAGATCGAGGCAGGGCCTTGGAGCAGTACTTC.

The V gene is TRBV5-6, the J gene TRBJ2-2, with 8 bases matching TRBD2. There are 16 residues in the CDR3. Germline V lookup: CDR1 SGHDT, CDR2 YYEEEE. V was pared by 2 bases and J by 4 bases, with 7 bases of the junction left unmatched. The chain's CDR3 is CASSFRGRRGTGELFF. The CDR3 DNA reads TGTGCCAGCAGCTTTCGCGGGAGGAGGGGCACCGGGGAGCTGTTTTTT.

This chain connects TRBV19 to TRBJ2-1; TRBD2 matches at 7 bases. Germline V gives CDR1 LNHDA, CDR2 SQIVND (reference sequence). The V segment lost 7 bases and the J segment 0 bases; nucleotides outside the gene matches: 3. The CDR3 sequence is 14 residues long. CDR3 nucleotides: TGTGCCAGTACCGCTAGCGGCTCCTACAATGAGCAGTTCTTC. Amino acid sequence: CASTASGSYNEQFF.

The chain has TRBV30 and TRBJ2-1, with 8 bases lining up with TRBD2. From germline, CDR1 is GTSNPN and CDR2 SVGIG (reference sequence). The CDR3 has 19 amino acids. V dropped 3 bases and J dropped 0; count of bases not matched to a gene: 16. The CDR3 is CAWRRKGLAGLSSYNEQFF. The CDR3 DNA sequence: TGTGCCTGGAGAAGAAAGGGGCTAGCGGGCTTAAGCTCCTACAATGAGCAGTTCTTC.